This is a list of T cell receptor beta chains from one sample in a study of T cell repertoires in cytomegalovirus infection. TCRdb re-derived calls from the reads in MiXCR, one entry per CDR3 protein. Of under 200,000 distinct CDR3 sequences listed, roughly 9% are singletons. The sample was PBMCs. Receptors originate from a human donor in good health (CMV status not recorded). Some clones in this sample may be carry-over from other donors' samples. CDR3s include the opening cysteine and the closing phenylalanine or tryptophan. A D gene is named only where the DNA matches it firmly. Some rows mark clone size as missing; the rest say once, few, many or name a class of expanded clone.

cdr3_nt cdr3_aa clone_size d_call j_call v_call
TGTGCCAGCAGCTTACCACGGACCCGGCTGCCCCAGCATTTT CASSLPRTRLPQHF many NA TRBJ1-5 TRBV7-8
TGCGCCAGCAGCCATCGACTAGCGGGGGCCTACGAGCAGTACTTC CASSHRLAGAYEQYF few TRBD2 TRBJ2-7 TRBV4-3
TGTGCCAGCAGCTTATCCCGGGAGGGGCATGAGCAGTTCTTC CASSLSREGHEQFF many TRBD2 TRBJ2-1 TRBV7-2
TGCGCCAGCAGCCAAGTTCGTATCCGGGACAGGGCTTTGCACACTGAAGCTTTCTTT CASSQVRIRDRALHTEAFF many TRBD1 TRBJ1-1 TRBV4-1
TGTGCCAGCACCACGTCGTGGGGTGTGGGTCAGCCCCAGCATTTT CASTTSWGVGQPQHF many NA TRBJ1-5 TRBV12-3/TRBV12-4
TGTGCCAGCAGTTACTCGTATCGTGGGGGACTAGCGCGGCAAGAGACCCAGTACTTC CASSYSYRGGLARQETQYF many TRBD2 TRBJ2-5 TRBV6-2/TRBV6-3
TGTGCCAGTAGTCTCGGACTAGCGGGGGGGCCAAACACCGGGGAGCTGTTTTTT CASSLGLAGGPNTGELFF NA TRBD2 TRBJ2-2 TRBV19
TGTGCCACCAGCAGAGATTACAGGGGGTTGAACGAGCAGTACTTC CATSRDYRGLNEQYF NA TRBD1 TRBJ2-7 TRBV15
TGTGCCAGCAGTGAATGGGAGGGTAGTGAAAAACTGTTTTTT CASSEWEGSEKLFF many NA TRBJ1-4 TRBV6-1
TGTGCCAGCAGCCTACAACGAAGATCCTACGAGCAGTACTTC CASSLQRRSYEQYF few NA TRBJ2-7 TRBV6-1
TGTGCCAGCAGCTTTCAACAGGGGACTGAAGCTTTCTTT CASSFQQGTEAFF many TRBD1 TRBJ1-1 TRBV7-2
TGTGCCAGCAGTTATGTGGGTGGGAGCACTGAAGCTTTCTTT CASSYVGGSTEAFF many NA TRBJ1-1 TRBV27
TGTGCCAGCAGCGTCGGGACACCCACTGAAGCTTTCTTT CASSVGTPTEAFF many NA TRBJ1-1 TRBV7-9
TGTGCCAGCAGCTTAGAAATGACACCGGGCACTGAAGCTTTCTTT CASSLEMTPGTEAFF many NA TRBJ1-1 TRBV7-6
TGTGCCAGCAGTTTATCCGGGGGCGCGGGTTCCTACGAGCAGTACTTC CASSLSGGAGSYEQYF NA NA TRBJ2-7 TRBV27
TGTGCCAGCAGCGTAGCAGGGAAATATGGCTACACCTTC CASSVAGKYGYTF NA NA TRBJ1-2 TRBV11-2
TGTGCCAGCAGCTTGACAGGGATGCATCAGCCCCAGCATTTT CASSLTGMHQPQHF many TRBD1 TRBJ1-5 TRBV11-2
TGCAGTCCACGTCCCACGGGCAATCAGCCCCAGCATTTT CSPRPTGNQPQHF NA NA TRBJ1-5 TRBV20-1
TGTGCCAGCGATTGGGGCAGGAGCTCCTATAATTCACCCCTCCACTTT CASDWGRSSYNSPLHF few NA TRBJ1-6 TRBV5-5
TGTGCCATCAGTCCTAACTATGGCTACACCTTC CAISPNYGYTF many NA TRBJ1-2 TRBV10-3
TGTGCCAGCAGCTTAGGGACTACAAAGACCGGGGAGCTGTTTTTT CASSLGTTKTGELFF many NA TRBJ2-2 TRBV7-6
TGCAGTGCTAGGTCCATTTCGAATGAAAAACTGTTTTTT CSARSISNEKLFF few NA TRBJ1-4 TRBV20-1
TGTGCCAGCAGCTCATCGACTTGGGACACCAGCCGCAATCAGCCCCAGCATTTT CASSSSTWDTSRNQPQHF NA NA TRBJ1-5 TRBV7-9
TGTGCCAGCAGCTTAGCTGAGGGACGCAATCAGCCCCAGCATTTT CASSLAEGRNQPQHF many NA TRBJ1-5 TRBV7-2
TGTGCCAGCAGCTTCCCGTTCGGACTCGACACTGAAGCTTTCTTT CASSFPFGLDTEAFF many NA TRBJ1-1 TRBV5-6
TGTGCCACAAGATCCGGATGGGCTGAAGCTTTCTTT CATRSGWAEAFF few NA TRBJ1-1 TRBV19
TGCAGTGCAGTTCCGGGAGCTCCCTATAGCTACACCTTC CSAVPGAPYSYTF few NA TRBJ1-2 TRBV20-1
TGTGCCAGCACCCGCCTTGCCAGGGGCCAAGAGACCCAGTACTTC CASTRLARGQETQYF many NA TRBJ2-5 TRBV7-6
TGCAGTGCTAGGACAGGGAACTACGAGCAGTACTTC CSARTGNYEQYF many TRBD1 TRBJ2-7 TRBV20-1
TGTGCCAGCAGTTTGTGGGGCAAAGATAATGAAAAACTGTTTTTT CASSLWGKDNEKLFF many NA TRBJ1-4 TRBV12-3/TRBV12-4
TGTGCCAGCAGTTCCCTGACAGGGTACACTGAAGCTTTCTTT CASSSLTGYTEAFF many TRBD1 TRBJ1-1 TRBV28